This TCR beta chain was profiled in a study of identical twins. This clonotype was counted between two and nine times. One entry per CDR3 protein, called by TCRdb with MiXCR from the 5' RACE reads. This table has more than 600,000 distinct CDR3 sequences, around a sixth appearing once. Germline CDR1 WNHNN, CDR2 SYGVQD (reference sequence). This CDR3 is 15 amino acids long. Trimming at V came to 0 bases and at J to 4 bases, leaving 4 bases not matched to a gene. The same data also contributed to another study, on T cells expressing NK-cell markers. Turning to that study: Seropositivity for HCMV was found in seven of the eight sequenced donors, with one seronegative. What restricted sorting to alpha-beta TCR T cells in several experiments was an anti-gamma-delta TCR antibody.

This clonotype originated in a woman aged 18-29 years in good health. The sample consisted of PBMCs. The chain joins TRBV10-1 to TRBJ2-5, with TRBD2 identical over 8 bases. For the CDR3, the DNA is TGCGCCAGCAGTGAGTCCGGACGGGGGGGAGAGACCCAGTACTTC. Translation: CASSESGRGGETQYF.